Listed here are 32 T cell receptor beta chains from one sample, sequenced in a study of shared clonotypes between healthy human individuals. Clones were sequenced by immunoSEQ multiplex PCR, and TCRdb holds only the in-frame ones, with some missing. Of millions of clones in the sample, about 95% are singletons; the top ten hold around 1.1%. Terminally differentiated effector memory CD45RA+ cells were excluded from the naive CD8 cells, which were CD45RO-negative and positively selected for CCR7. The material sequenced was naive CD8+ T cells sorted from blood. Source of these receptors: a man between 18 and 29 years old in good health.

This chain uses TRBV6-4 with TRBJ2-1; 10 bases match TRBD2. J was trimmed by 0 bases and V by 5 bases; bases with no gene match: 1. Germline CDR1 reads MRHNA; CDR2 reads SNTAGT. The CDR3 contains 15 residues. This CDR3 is CASSPSGGSYNEQFF. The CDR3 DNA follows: TGTGCCAGCAGTCCTAGCGGGGGCTCCTACAATGAGCAGTTCTTC.

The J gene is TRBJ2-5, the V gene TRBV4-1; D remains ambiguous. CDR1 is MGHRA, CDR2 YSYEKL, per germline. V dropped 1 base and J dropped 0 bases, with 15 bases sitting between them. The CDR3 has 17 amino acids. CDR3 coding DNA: TGCGCCAGCAGCCAAGCGACCGACTTCGAGAACCAAGAGACCCAGTACTTC. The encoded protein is CASSQATDFENQETQYF.

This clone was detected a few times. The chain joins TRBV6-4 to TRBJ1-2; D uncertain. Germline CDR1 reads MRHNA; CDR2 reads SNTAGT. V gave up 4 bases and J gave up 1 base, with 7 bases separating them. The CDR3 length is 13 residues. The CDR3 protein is CASSADGNYGYTF. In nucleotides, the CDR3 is TGTGCCAGCAGTGCAGACGGTAACTATGGCTACACCTTC.

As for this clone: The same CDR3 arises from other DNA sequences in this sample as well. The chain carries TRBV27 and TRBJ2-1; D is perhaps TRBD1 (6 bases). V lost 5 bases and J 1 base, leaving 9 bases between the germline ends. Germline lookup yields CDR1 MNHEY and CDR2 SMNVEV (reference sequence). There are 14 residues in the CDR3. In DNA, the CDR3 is TGTGCCAGCAGTCTGACAGGATCCTACAATGAGCAGTTCTTC. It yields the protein CASSLTGSYNEQFF.

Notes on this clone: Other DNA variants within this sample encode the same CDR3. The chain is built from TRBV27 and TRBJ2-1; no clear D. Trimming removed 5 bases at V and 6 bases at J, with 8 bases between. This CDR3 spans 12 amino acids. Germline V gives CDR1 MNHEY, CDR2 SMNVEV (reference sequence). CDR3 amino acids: CASSTTGNEQFF. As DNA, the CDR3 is TGTGCCAGCAGTACGACTGGCAATGAGCAGTTCTTC.

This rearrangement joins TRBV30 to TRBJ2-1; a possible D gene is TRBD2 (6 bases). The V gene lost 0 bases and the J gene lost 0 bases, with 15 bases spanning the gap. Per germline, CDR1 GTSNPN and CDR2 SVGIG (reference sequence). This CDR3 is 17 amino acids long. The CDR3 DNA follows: TGTGCCTGGAGTGTAGGGACTGCATTTAGCTCCTACAATGAGCAGTTCTTC. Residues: CAWSVGTAFSSYNEQFF.

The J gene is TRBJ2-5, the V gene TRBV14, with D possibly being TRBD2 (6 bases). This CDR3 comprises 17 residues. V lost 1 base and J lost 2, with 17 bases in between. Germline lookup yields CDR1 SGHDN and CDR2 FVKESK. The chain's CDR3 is CASSQATGLNIQETQYF. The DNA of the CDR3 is TGTGCCAGCAGCCAAGCGACGGGACTCAACATACAAGAGACCCAGTACTTC.

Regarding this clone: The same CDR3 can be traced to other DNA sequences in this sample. The CDR3 bases are TGTGCCAGCAGTGAAGCGCTAGCGGGTACCTACGAGCAGTACTTC. It codes for CASSEALAGTYEQYF. This chain links TRBV2 with TRBJ2-7; 8 nucleotides agree with TRBD2. V lost 0 bases, J lost 2 bases, and 3 bases stayed unmatched. The CDR3 covers 15 residues. Germline CDR1 reads SNHLY; CDR2 reads FYNNEI. Supplemented by reference TRBV2 and TRBJ2-7, the full variable domain reads EPEVTQTPSHQVTQMGQEVILRCVPISNHLYFYWYRQILGQKVEFLVSFYNNEISEKSEIFDDQFSVERPDGSNFTLKIRSTKLEDSAMYFCASSEALAGTYEQYFGPGTRLTVT.

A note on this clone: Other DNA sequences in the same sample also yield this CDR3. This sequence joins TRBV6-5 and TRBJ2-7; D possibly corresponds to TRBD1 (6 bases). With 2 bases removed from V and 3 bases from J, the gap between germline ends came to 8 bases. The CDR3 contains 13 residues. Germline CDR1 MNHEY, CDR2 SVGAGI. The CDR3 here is CASSYATGYEQYF. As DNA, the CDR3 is TGTGCCAGCAGTTACGCGACAGGCTACGAGCAGTACTTC.

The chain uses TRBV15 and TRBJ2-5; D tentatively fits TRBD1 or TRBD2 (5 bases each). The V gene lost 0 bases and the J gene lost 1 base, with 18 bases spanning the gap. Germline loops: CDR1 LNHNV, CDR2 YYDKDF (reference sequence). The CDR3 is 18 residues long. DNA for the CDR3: TGTGCCACCAGCAGAGATCGAGGGGCAGCCTGGACCCAAGAGACCCAGTACTTC. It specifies CATSRDRGAAWTQETQYF.

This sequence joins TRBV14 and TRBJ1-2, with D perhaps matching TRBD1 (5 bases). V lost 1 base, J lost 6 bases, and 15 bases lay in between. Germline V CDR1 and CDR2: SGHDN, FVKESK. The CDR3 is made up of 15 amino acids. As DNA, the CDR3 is TGTGCCAGCAGCCAAGGTCTGGGGGGACCGGATGGCTACACCTTC. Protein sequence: CASSQGLGGPDGYTF. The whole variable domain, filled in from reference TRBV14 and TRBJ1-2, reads EAGVTQFPSHSVIEKGQTVTLRCDPISGHDNLYWYRRVMGKEIKFLLHFVKESKQDESGMPNNRFLAERTGGTYSTLKVQPAELEDSGVYFCASSQGLGGPDGYTFGSGTRLTVV.

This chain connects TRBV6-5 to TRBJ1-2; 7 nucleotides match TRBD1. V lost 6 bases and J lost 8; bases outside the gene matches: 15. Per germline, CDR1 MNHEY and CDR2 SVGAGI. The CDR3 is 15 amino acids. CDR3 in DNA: TGTGCCAGCAGCCCAGTACAGGGGAAAGGCGGCGGCTACACCTTC. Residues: CASSPVQGKGGGYTF.

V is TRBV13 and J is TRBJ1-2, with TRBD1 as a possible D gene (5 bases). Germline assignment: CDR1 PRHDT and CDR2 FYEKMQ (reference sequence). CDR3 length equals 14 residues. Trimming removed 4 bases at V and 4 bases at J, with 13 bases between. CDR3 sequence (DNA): TGTGCCAGCAGCTCGGGGACGGCCCTCTATGGCTACACCTTC. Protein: CASSSGTALYGYTF.

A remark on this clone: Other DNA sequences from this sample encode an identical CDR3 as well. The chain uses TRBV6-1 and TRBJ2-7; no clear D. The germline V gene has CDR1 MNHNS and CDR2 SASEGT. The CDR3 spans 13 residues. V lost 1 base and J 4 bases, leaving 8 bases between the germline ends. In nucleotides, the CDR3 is TGTGCCAGCAGTGAAGGTTGGAGTTACGAGCAGTACTTC. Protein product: CASSEGWSYEQYF.

In DNA form, the CDR3 reads TGTGCCAGCAGTAAAAACAGGGGGGTTAACACTGAAGCTTTCTTT. Protein product: CASSKNRGVNTEAFF. This chain uses TRBV27 with TRBJ1-1; 8 bases are shared with TRBD1. The V gene end was trimmed by 5 bases and the J gene end by 2 bases; junction bases not matched to a gene: 7. Per germline, CDR1 MNHEY and CDR2 SMNVEV (reference sequence). The CDR3 consists of 15 residues.

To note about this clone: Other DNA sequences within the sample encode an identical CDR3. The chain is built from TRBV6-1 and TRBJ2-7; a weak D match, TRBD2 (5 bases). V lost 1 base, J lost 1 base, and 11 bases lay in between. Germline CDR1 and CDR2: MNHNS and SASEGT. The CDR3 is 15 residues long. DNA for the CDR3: TGTGCCAGCAGTGAAGGGTTGGGAGTATCCTACGAGCAGTACTTC. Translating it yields CASSEGLGVSYEQYF.

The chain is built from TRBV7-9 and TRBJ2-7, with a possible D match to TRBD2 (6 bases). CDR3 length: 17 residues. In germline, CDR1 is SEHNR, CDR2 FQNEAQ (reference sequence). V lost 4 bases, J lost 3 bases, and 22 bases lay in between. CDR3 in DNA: TGTGCCAGCAGCTCAATTTTGGGCACGACGGGAGACTACGAGCAGTACTTC. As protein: CASSSILGTTGDYEQYF.

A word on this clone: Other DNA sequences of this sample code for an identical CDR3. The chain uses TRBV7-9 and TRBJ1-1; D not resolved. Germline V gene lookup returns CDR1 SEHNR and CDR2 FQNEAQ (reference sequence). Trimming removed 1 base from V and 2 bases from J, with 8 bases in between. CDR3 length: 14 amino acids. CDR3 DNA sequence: TGTGCCAGCAGCTTAGGGAGTCTAAACACTGAAGCTTTCTTT. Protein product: CASSLGSLNTEAFF.

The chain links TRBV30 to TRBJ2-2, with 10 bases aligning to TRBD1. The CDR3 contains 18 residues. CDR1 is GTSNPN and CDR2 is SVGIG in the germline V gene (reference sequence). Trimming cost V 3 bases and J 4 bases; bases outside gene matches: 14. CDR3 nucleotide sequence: TGTGCCTGGAGCGACCTTCCGACCGGGACAGGGGTCACCGGGGAGCTGTTTTTT. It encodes CAWSDLPTGTGVTGELFF.

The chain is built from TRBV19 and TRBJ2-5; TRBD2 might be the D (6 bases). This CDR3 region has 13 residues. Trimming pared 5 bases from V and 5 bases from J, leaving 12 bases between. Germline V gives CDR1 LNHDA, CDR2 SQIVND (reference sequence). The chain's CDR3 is CASSRLGRETQYF. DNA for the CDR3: TGTGCCAGTAGTCGACTAGGTCGGGAGACCCAGTACTTC. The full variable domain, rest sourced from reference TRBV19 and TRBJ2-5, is DGGITQSPKYLFRKEGQNVTLSCEQNLNHDAMYWYRQDPGQGLRLIYYSQIVNDFQKGDIAEGYSVSREKKESFPLTVTSAQKNPTAFYLCASSRLGRETQYFGPGTRLLVL.

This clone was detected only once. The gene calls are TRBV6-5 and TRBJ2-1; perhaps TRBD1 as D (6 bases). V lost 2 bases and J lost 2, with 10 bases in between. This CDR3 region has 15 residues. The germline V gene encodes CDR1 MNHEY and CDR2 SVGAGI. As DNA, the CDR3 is TGTGCCAGCAGTTACGTCCAGGGGACCTACAATGAGCAGTTCTTC. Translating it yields CASSYVQGTYNEQFF.

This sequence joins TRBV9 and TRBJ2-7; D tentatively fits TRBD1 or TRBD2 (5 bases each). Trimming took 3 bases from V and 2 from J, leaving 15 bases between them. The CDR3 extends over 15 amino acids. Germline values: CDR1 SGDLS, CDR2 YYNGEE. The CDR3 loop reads CASSATGKGTYEQYF. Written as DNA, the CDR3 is TGTGCCAGCAGCGCGACGGGGAAGGGGACCTACGAGCAGTACTTC.

The CDR3 spells CAISDLIVSTFSNGYGYTF. The CDR3 nucleotides read TGTGCCATCAGTGACTTAATAGTCTCTACTTTCTCCAACGGCTATGGCTACACCTTC. This chain joins TRBV10-3 and TRBJ1-2, with D unresolved. The CDR3 is 19 amino acids. CDR1 and CDR2 (germline): ENHRY, SYGVKD. V lost 3 bases, J lost 4 bases, and 27 bases lay in between.

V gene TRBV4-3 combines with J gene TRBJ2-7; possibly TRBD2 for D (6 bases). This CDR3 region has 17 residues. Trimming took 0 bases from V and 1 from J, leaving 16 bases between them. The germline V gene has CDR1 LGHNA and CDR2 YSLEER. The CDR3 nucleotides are TGCGCCAGCAGCCAAGATATGGGGGACTCAACATCCTACGAGCAGTACTTC. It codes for CASSQDMGDSTSYEQYF.

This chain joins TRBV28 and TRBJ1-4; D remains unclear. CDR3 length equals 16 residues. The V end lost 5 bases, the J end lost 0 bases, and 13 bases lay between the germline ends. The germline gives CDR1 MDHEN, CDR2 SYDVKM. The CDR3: CASSTSDVATNEKLFF. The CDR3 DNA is TGTGCCAGCAGTACCTCCGACGTCGCAACTAATGAAAAACTGTTTTTT. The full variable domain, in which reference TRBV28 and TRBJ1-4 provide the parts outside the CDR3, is DVKVTQSSRYLVKRTGEKVFLECVQDMDHENMFWYRQDPGLGLRLIYFSYDVKMKEKGDIPEGYSVSREKKERFSLILESASTNQTSMYLCASSTSDVATNEKLFFGSGTQLSVL.

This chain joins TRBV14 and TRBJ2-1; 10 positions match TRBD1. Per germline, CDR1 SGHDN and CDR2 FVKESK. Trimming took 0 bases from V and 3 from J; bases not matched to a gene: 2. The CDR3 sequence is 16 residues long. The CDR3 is CASSQEDRGDYNEQFF. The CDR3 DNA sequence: TGTGCCAGCAGCCAAGAGGACAGGGGGGACTACAATGAGCAGTTCTTC.

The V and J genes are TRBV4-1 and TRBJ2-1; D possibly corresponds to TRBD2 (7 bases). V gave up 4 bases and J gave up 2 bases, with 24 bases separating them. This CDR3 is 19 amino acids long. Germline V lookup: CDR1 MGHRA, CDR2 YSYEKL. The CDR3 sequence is CASSRHPGDSGTTYNEQFF. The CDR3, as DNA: TGCGCCAGCAGCCGTCATCCAGGGGACTCCGGGACTACCTACAATGAGCAGTTCTTC.

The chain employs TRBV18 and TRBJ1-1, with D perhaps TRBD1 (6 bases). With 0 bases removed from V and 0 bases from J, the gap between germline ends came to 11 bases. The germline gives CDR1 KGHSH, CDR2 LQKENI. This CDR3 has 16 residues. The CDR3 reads CASSPPRTDMNTEAFF. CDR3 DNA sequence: TGTGCCAGCTCACCACCCAGGACAGATATGAACACTGAAGCTTTCTTT.

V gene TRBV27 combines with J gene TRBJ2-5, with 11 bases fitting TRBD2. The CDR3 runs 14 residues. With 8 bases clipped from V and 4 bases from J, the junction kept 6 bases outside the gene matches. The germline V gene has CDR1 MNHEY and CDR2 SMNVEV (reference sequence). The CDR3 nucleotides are TGTGCCAGCCAGCTAGCGGGGGGATCAGAGACCCAGTACTTC. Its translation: CASQLAGGSETQYF.

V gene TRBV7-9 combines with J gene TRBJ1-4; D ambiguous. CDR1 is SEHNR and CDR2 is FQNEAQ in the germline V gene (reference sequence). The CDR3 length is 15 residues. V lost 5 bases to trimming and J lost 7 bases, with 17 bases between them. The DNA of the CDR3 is TGTGCCAGCAGCCCCCTATTAGGGTCGGCTGAAAAACTGTTTTTT. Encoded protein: CASSPLLGSAEKLFF.

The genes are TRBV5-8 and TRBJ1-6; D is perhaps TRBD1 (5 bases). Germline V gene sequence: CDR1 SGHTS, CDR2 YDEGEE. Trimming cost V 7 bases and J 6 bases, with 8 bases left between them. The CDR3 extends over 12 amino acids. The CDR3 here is CASAQGNSPLHF. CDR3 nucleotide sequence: TGTGCCAGCGCGCAGGGTAATTCACCCCTCCACTTT.

The CDR3 nucleotides are TGTGCCTGGAATAGGGGATCCGTCGAGCAGTACTTC. Encoded protein: CAWNRGSVEQYF. The chain combines TRBV30 with TRBJ2-7, with a possible D match to TRBD1 (5 bases). The CDR3 is 12 amino acids. V was shortened by 4 bases and J by 6 bases, with 13 bases between the two germline ends. From germline, CDR1 is GTSNPN and CDR2 SVGIG (reference sequence).